This TCR beta chain was identified in a study of shared clonotypes between healthy human individuals. The repertoire was sequenced with immunoSEQ multiplex PCR; TCRdb's copy has only in-frame clones and lacks some. The repertoire holds 1.5 million to 2.5 million clones, with about 95% as singletons. V shed 5 bases and J 1 base; nucleotides not matched to a gene: 9. The CDR3 length is 16 residues. Germline V gene lookup returns CDR1 PRHDT and CDR2 FYEKMQ (reference sequence). Selected positively for CCR7 and CD45RO-negative, naive CD8 cells excluded terminally differentiated effector memory CD45RA+ cells.

Specimen: naive CD8+ T cells sorted from blood. The origin of this receptor is a man between 18 and 35 years old in good health. This chain joins TRBV13 and TRBJ2-5; the match to TRBD1 covers 8 bases. In DNA, the CDR3 is TGTGCCAGCAGCCTGACAGGGGCCCCACGCCAAGAGACCCAGTACTTC. Protein product: CASSLTGAPRQETQYF.